The 18 T cell receptor beta chains below all came from one sample that was sequenced in a study of cytomegalovirus exposure and HLA in healthy donors. This PCR relied on a set of 60 Vbeta primers and 13 Jbeta primers. Produced via immunoSEQ multiplex PCR; TCRdb's table is partial and in-frame only. Among about 140,000 clones, 70% were seen once, and the ten largest hold 1.5% to 2%. Sequenced input: PBMCs. These receptors were obtained from a woman aged 25 to 39 in good health and CMV-seronegative.

The rearrangement joins TRBV28 to TRBJ1-5, with 8 bases fitting TRBD1. There are 21 residues in the CDR3. Trimming took 6 bases from V and 0 from J; bases not matched to a gene: 22. Germline-derived CDR1 and CDR2 are MDHEN and SYDVKM. The CDR3: CASSYPSWTGPSRYSNQPQHF. The CDR3 DNA sequence: TGTGCCAGCAGCTATCCCTCCTGGACAGGGCCCTCGAGATATAGCAATCAGCCCCAGCATTTT.

This clone has only a few counts. The chain uses TRBV27 and TRBJ2-5; 9 bases match TRBD2. V trimming: 8 bases; J trimming: 4 bases; junction bases outside the gene matches: 5. The CDR3 extends over 13 amino acids. CDR1 and CDR2 (germline): MNHEY, SMNVEV (reference sequence). The CDR3 region is CASGSGSGETQYF. CDR3 nucleotide sequence: TGTGCCAGCGGTAGCGGGAGCGGAGAGACCCAGTACTTC.

This clone occurred a few times. V usage is TRBV10-1 and J usage is TRBJ1-1; TRBD1 agrees at 8 bases. This CDR3 region has 14 residues. CDR1 is WNHNN, CDR2 SYGVQD, per germline (reference sequence). The V segment lost 2 bases and the J segment 4 bases; nucleotides outside the gene matches: 3. The CDR3 sequence: CASSETGTGTEAFF. DNA of the CDR3: TGCGCCAGCAGTGAGACCGGGACAGGCACTGAAGCTTTCTTT.

The rearrangement uses TRBV28 and TRBJ2-2; the D gene is possibly TRBD2 (6 bases). From germline, CDR1 is MDHEN and CDR2 SYDVKM. The CDR3 totals 16 residues. V was shortened by 6 bases and J by 6 bases, with 20 bases between the two germline ends. The CDR3 bases are TGTGCCAGCAGACCCCCGAAGGGAGGAGGGGCCGGGGAGCTGTTTTTT. Translated, it gives CASRPPKGGGAGELFF.

On this clone itself: At one of its ends the junction is not consistent with the germline gene, which may arise from a read error. The V call is TRBV9, the J call TRBJ2-2, with 7 bases lining up with TRBD2. Germline V gene sequence: CDR1 SGDLS, CDR2 YYNGEE. The CDR3 sequence is 16 residues long. CDR3 coding DNA: TGTGCCAGCAGCGTATATTCGGGAGGAGGTACCGGGGGGCTGTTTTTT. Translation: CASSVYSGGGTGGLFF.

This chain connects TRBV7-2 to TRBJ1-6, with a weak D call TRBD1 (5 bases). The ends were cut back, 2 bases at V and 10 bases at J, with 12 bases in the middle. The CDR3 extends over 14 amino acids. The germline CDR1 and CDR2 sequences are SGHTA and FQGNSA. CDR3 sequence reads: CASSLLAGISPLHF. Here the CDR3 DNA reads TGTGCCAGCAGCTTACTTGCAGGGATATCACCCCTCCACTTT.

The genes are TRBV5-4 and TRBJ1-1, with D unresolved. There are 14 residues in the CDR3. Germline CDR1 and CDR2: SGHNT and YYREEE (reference sequence). V was trimmed by 4 bases and J by 1 base, leaving 11 bases between them. CDR3 in amino acids: CASSTWGGNTEAFF. CDR3 DNA sequence: TGTGCCAGCAGCACGTGGGGAGGGAACACTGAAGCTTTCTTT.

The chain links TRBV2 to TRBJ2-2; TRBD1 agrees at 8 bases. The CDR3 has 15 amino acids. With V trimmed by 8 bases and J by 6 bases, 11 bases remained unmatched. The germline gives CDR1 SNHLY, CDR2 FYNNEI. The CDR3 sequence: CASGPVDRASGELFF. The CDR3 DNA reads TGTGCCAGCGGCCCCGTGGACAGGGCGTCCGGGGAGCTGTTTTTT. Full variable domain (remainder filled in from reference TRBV2 and TRBJ2-2): EPEVTQTPSHQVTQMGQEVILRCVPISNHLYFYWYRQILGQKVEFLVSFYNNEISEKSEIFDDQFSVERPDGSNFTLKIRSTKLEDSAMYFCASGPVDRASGELFFGEGSRLTVL.

The CDR3, as DNA: TGTGCCAGCAGCCCAGTCGGGGGACGGAGTAAGCAGTACGTC. The encoded protein is CASSPVGGRSKQYV. This rearrangement joins TRBV27 to TRBJ2-7; D might be TRBD2 (6 bases). The V end lost 6 bases, the J end lost 8 bases, and 20 bases lay between the germline ends. CDR1 and CDR2 from the germline V gene are MNHEY and SMNVEV (reference sequence). The CDR3 contains 14 residues.

The chain recombines TRBV28 with TRBJ2-7; 8 bases are a match to TRBD1. Trimming at V came to 3 bases and at J to 0 bases, leaving 13 bases not matched to a gene. The CDR3 has 18 residues. CDR1 and CDR2 from the germline V gene are MDHEN and SYDVKM. The CDR3 region is CASSFRNLGGQASYEQYF. The DNA of the CDR3 is TGTGCCAGCAGTTTCAGAAACTTAGGGGGACAGGCCTCCTACGAGCAGTACTTC.

The chain employs TRBV28 and TRBJ2-7; TRBD2 agrees at 12 bases. CDR3 length: 16 residues. Trimming cost V 7 bases and J 5 bases; bases outside gene matches: 12. CDR1 and CDR2 from the germline V gene are MDHEN and SYDVKM. The CDR3 is CASTPTQLAGGHEQYF. CDR3 bases: TGTGCCAGCACCCCGACCCAACTAGCGGGAGGACACGAGCAGTACTTC.

The chain has TRBV7-3 and TRBJ1-2, with a weak D call TRBD1 (6 bases). In germline, CDR1 is SGHTA, CDR2 FQGTGA. There are 13 residues in the CDR3. The V end was cut by 6 bases, the J end by 7 bases, with 15 bases between. The CDR3 nucleotides are TGTGCCAGCAGTTCTACAGGGTACGCTGGCTACACCTTC. As protein: CASSSTGYAGYTF. Full variable domain (missing parts from reference TRBV7-3 and TRBJ1-2): GAGVSQTPSNKVTEKGKYVELRCDPISGHTALYWYRQSLGQGPEFLIYFQGTGAADDSGLPNDRFFAVRPEGSVSTLKIQRTERGDSAVYLCASSSTGYAGYTFGSGTRLTVV.

This clone was observed a few times. CDR3 protein: CAWRAGWGTGADSPLHF. The CDR3 DNA reads as TGTGCCTGGAGGGCAGGATGGGGGACAGGGGCGGATTCACCCCTCCACTTT. The chain recombines TRBV30 with TRBJ1-6, with 10 nucleotides matching TRBD1. With V trimmed by 3 bases and J by 8 bases, 13 bases remained unmatched. Per germline, CDR1 GTSNPN and CDR2 SVGIG (reference sequence). The CDR3 is made up of 17 amino acids.

This chain joins TRBV5-1 and TRBJ1-2; 7 bases line up with TRBD1. This CDR3 has 15 amino acids. CDR1 and CDR2 (germline): SGHRS, YFSETQ. J lost 8 bases, V lost 3 bases, and 13 bases had no gene match. CDR3 loop: CASSWQGDRELGYTF. As DNA, the CDR3 is TGCGCCAGCAGCTGGCAAGGCGACAGGGAGTTGGGCTACACCTTC.

CDR3 protein: CASSDQPGLVDEQFF. The CDR3 DNA is TGCGCCAGCAGCGATCAACCGGGACTAGTTGATGAGCAGTTCTTC. The chain joins TRBV5-1 to TRBJ2-1; 8 nucleotides align to TRBD2. CDR3 length: 15 residues. V was pared by 4 bases and J by 8 bases, with 11 bases of the junction left unmatched. Germline V gene sequence: CDR1 SGHRS, CDR2 YFSETQ. Based on the CDR3 plus reference TRBV5-1 and TRBJ2-1, the full variable domain is KAGVTQTPRYLIKTRGQQVTLSCSPISGHRSVSWYQQTPGQGLQFLFEYFSETQRNKGNFPGRFSGRQFSNSRSEMNVSTLELGDSALYLCASSDQPGLVDEQFFGPGTRLTVL.

CDR3 nucleotides: TGTGCCATCAGGGCTGGACTAAACACCGGGGAGCTGTTTTTT. Protein sequence: CAIRAGLNTGELFF. The V call is TRBV10-3, the J call TRBJ2-2; D possibly corresponds to TRBD2 (6 bases). The V gene's germline CDR1 is ENHRY and CDR2 SYGVKD. Trimming stripped 6 bases from V and 2 bases from J, with 10 bases between. The CDR3 runs to 14 residues.

This rearrangement joins TRBV5-6 to TRBJ1-6; 9 bases fit TRBD1. The V segment lost 4 bases and the J segment 13 bases; nucleotides outside the gene matches: 12. The CDR3 contains 15 residues. From germline, CDR1 is SGHDT and CDR2 YYEEEE. The CDR3 is CASSVTGTGPSPLHF. The CDR3, as DNA: TGTGCCAGCAGCGTAACCGGGACAGGGCCTTCGCCCCTCCACTTT.

The chain uses TRBV7-2 and TRBJ2-7; D is unclear. Germline V gene lookup returns CDR1 SGHTA and CDR2 FQGNSA. This CDR3 is built from 14 residues. Trimming pared 1 base from V and 0 bases from J, leaving 7 bases between. CDR3 sequence: CASSLVQISYEQYF. DNA for the CDR3: TGTGCCAGCAGCTTAGTTCAGATCTCCTACGAGCAGTACTTC.